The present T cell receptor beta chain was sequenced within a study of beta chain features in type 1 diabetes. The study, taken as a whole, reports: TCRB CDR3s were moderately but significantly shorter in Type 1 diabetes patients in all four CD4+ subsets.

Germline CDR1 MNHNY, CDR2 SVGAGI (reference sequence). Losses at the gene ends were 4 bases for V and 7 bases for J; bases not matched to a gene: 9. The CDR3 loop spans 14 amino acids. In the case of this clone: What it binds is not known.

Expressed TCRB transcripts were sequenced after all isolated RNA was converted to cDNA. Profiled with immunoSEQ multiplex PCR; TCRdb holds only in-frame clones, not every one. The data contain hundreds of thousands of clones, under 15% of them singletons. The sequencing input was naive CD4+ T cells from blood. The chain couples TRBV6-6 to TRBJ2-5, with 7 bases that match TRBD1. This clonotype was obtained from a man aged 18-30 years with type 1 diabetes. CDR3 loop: CASSLTGVAGTQYF. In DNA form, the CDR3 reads TGTGCCAGCAGTTTAACAGGGGTGGCAGGGACCCAGTACTTC.